Listed below are T cell receptor beta chains from one sample, sequenced in a study of blood T cell repertoires in COVID-19. The data were produced by immunoSEQ multiplex PCR, yet TCRdb's version contains in-frame clones alone and is incomplete. The sample has fewer than 350,000 clones; 80% to 90% are singletons. The sample consisted of peripheral blood. These receptors were collected from a woman in her twenties or thirties with COVID-19, enrolled during active disease. Each CDR3 is given with its conserved first and last residue. A D gene is named only where the DNA matches it firmly. Not every row has a clone size; where given, it reads once, few, many or a size class.

CASSPTGTGNTIYF,TGCGCCAGCAGCCCAACAGGGACCGGAAACACCATATATTTT,NA,TRBV4-1,NA,TRBJ1-3
CASSVRGSASGNTIYF,TGTGCCAGCAGCGTCAGGGGGTCGGCCTCTGGAAACACCATATATTTT,once,TRBV7-9,TRBD1,TRBJ1-3
CATLWTGVTDTQYF,TGTGCCACCTTATGGACAGGGGTCACAGATACGCAGTATTTT,NA,TRBV5-4,TRBD1,TRBJ2-3
CASSLESDNSPLHF,TGTGCCAGCAGCTTGGAGTCAGATAATTCACCCCTCCACTTT,NA,TRBV5-4,NA,TRBJ1-6
CAIKGQGPEAFF,TGTGCCATCAAAGGACAGGGGCCTGAAGCTTTCTTT,NA,TRBV10-3,TRBD1,TRBJ1-1
CASSDFWTDYGYTF,TGTGCCAGCAGTGATTTCTGGACAGACTATGGCTACACCTTC,NA,TRBV6-1,NA,TRBJ1-2
CASSSGNDYGYTF,TGTGCCAGCAGTTCGGGGAACGACTATGGCTACACCTTC,NA,TRBV12-3/TRBV12-4,NA,TRBJ1-2
CASSRTGSNEQFF,TGTGCCAGCTCACGGACAGGGTCCAATGAGCAGTTCTTC,NA,TRBV18,TRBD1,TRBJ2-1
CSVEDRGDGTDTQYF,TGCAGCGTTGAAGATCGCGGGGATGGCACAGATACGCAGTATTTT,NA,TRBV29-1,NA,TRBJ2-3
CASSLSGQGAPGTQYF,TGCGCCAGCAGCCTCTCGGGACAGGGGGCCCCCGGGACCCAGTACTTC,once,TRBV4-1,TRBD1,TRBJ2-5
CASSPGNSDEQFF,TGTGCCAGCAGTCCAGGGAATTCGGATGAGCAGTTCTTC,NA,TRBV6-5,NA,TRBJ2-1
CASSAQGDQYF,TGTGCCAGCAGTGCACAGGGTGACCAGTACTTC,once,TRBV2,NA,TRBJ2-7
CASSIISRGVDEQFF,TGTGCCAGTAGTATAATCAGCAGGGGAGTTGATGAGCAGTTCTTC,once,TRBV19,NA,TRBJ2-1
CSVLYLPGTGKNIQYF,TGCAGCGTGTTGTACCTTCCCGGGACAGGAAAAAACATTCAGTACTTC,NA,TRBV29-1,TRBD1,TRBJ2-4
CASSPVGSANTGELFF,TGTGCCAGCTCACCAGTGGGCTCCGCGAACACCGGGGAGCTGTTTTTT,NA,TRBV18,NA,TRBJ2-2
CATQEEGYYNEQFF,TGTGCCACCCAGGAGGAGGGGTACTACAATGAGCAGTTCTTC,NA,TRBV7-2,NA,TRBJ2-1
CASSHLSGNQETQYF,TGTGCCAGCAGCCACCTCTCGGGAAACCAAGAGACCCAGTACTTC,NA,TRBV6-6,NA,TRBJ2-5
CASSESVWDRGTYEQYF,TGTGCCAGTAGTGAGAGTGTTTGGGACAGGGGGACTTACGAGCAGTACTTC,once,TRBV19,TRBD1,TRBJ2-7
CASNPPGSEKLFF,TGTGCCAGCAACCCTCCCGGGAGTGAAAAACTGTTTTTT,once,TRBV5-4,NA,TRBJ1-4
CASSPSPGGNSPLHF,TGTGCCAGCAGCCCCAGCCCCGGCGGGAATTCACCCCTCCACTTT,once,TRBV7-9,NA,TRBJ1-6
CASSIGYGGATYEQYF,TGTGCCAGTAGTATAGGGTATGGGGGCGCAACCTACGAGCAGTACTTC,NA,TRBV19,NA,TRBJ2-7
CASSVGLAGASYEQYF,TGTGCCAGCAGCGTAGGACTAGCGGGGGCCTCCTACGAGCAGTACTTC,NA,TRBV9,TRBD2,TRBJ2-7
CASSRDRSTNRGYTF,TGTGCCAGCAGTCGGGACAGGAGCACAAATCGTGGCTACACCTTC,NA,TRBV11-2,TRBD1,TRBJ1-2
CASSLDGLAGGYQETQYF,TGCGCCAGCAGCTTGGATGGACTAGCGGGGGGGTACCAAGAGACCCAGTACTTC,NA,TRBV5-1,TRBD2,TRBJ2-5
CASSSDRGHYNEQFF,TGTGCCAGCAGCTCGGACAGGGGCCACTACAATGAGCAGTTCTTC,NA,TRBV11-2,TRBD1,TRBJ2-1
CASSILSIGNQPQHF,TGTGCCAGTAGTATACTCTCGATAGGCAATCAGCCCCAGCATTTT,NA,TRBV19,NA,TRBJ1-5
CASSLGPGLAGEEETQYF,TGTGCCAGCAGCTTAGGTCCGGGACTAGCGGGGGAGGAAGAGACCCAGTACTTC,NA,TRBV11-2,TRBD2,TRBJ2-5
CASSSGTGGFMETQYF,TGTGCCAGCAGCTCCGGGACAGGGGGTTTTATGGAGACCCAGTACTTC,NA,TRBV5-4,TRBD1,TRBJ2-5
CASSFRRQGRDYTF,TGTGCCAGCTCATTCAGACGACAGGGTAGGGACTACACCTTC,NA,TRBV18,TRBD1,TRBJ1-2
CASSPRADRGRADTQYF,TGCGCCAGCAGCCCAAGAGCGGACAGGGGGCGTGCAGATACGCAGTATTTT,NA,TRBV5-1,TRBD1,TRBJ2-3
CASSHRTGPFSGNTIYF,TGTGCCAGCAGCCATCGGACAGGGCCCTTCTCTGGAAACACCATATATTTT,NA,TRBV14,TRBD1,TRBJ1-3
CASSRPQGVKNIQYF,TGTGCCAGCAGCCGACCACAGGGAGTCAAAAACATTCAGTACTTC,NA,TRBV11-2,NA,TRBJ2-4
CASSQDLRSEAFF,TGTGCCAGCAGCCAAGATCTTCGCAGTGAAGCTTTCTTT,NA,TRBV3-1/TRBV3-2,NA,TRBJ1-1
CAISDFGQGGGYTF,TGTGCCATCAGTGATTTTGGACAGGGTGGTGGCTACACCTTC,NA,TRBV10-3,TRBD1,TRBJ1-2
CASGSGFNYGYTF,TGTGCCAGCGGGTCCGGGTTTAACTATGGCTACACCTTC,NA,TRBV5-4,NA,TRBJ1-2
CAIPGTGLDTQYF,TGTGCCATACCCGGGACAGGGTTGGATACGCAGTATTTT,NA,TRBV7-9,TRBD1,TRBJ2-3
CAIRDVDRDEQYF,TGTGCCATCAGGGATGTGGACAGGGACGAGCAGTACTTC,NA,TRBV10-3,TRBD1,TRBJ2-7
CASSYWDRDYEQYF,TGTGCCAGCAGCTACTGGGACAGAGACTACGAGCAGTACTTC,NA,TRBV6-5,TRBD1,TRBJ2-7
CASSFHGKGSGYTF,TGTGCCAGCAGTTTCCACGGCAAGGGGTCTGGCTACACCTTC,NA,TRBV27,NA,TRBJ1-2
CASSHGQGYQETQYF,TGTGCCAGCAGCCACGGACAGGGGTACCAAGAGACCCAGTACTTC,NA,TRBV5-8,TRBD1,TRBJ2-5
CASSPGGALETQYF,TGCGCCAGCAGCCCGGGGGGGGCCCTGGAGACCCAGTACTTC,few,TRBV5-1,TRBD2,TRBJ2-5
CASSFGERQETQYF,TGTGCCAGCAGTTTCGGGGAGAGGCAAGAGACCCAGTACTTC,once,TRBV6-6,NA,TRBJ2-5
CASSLGAREGAFF,TGTGCCAGCAGCTTAGGGGCCAGGGAAGGAGCTTTCTTT,NA,TRBV11-2,NA,TRBJ1-1
CASSLETSGGYTQYF,TGCGCCAGCAGCTTGGAAACTAGCGGGGGTTATACGCAGTATTTT,few,TRBV5-1,TRBD2,TRBJ2-3
CASSVTGQGRSDTQYF,TGTGCCAGCAGCGTAACGGGACAGGGGCGATCGGATACGCAGTATTTT,NA,TRBV9,TRBD1,TRBJ2-3
CASSSSFERGGLHEQFF,TGTGCCAGCAGCTCCTCTTTCGAGCGGGGGGGCCTCCATGAGCAGTTCTTC,few,TRBV13,TRBD2,TRBJ2-1
CASSFFASGSSRDTQYF,TGCGCCAGCAGCTTTTTTGCTAGCGGGTCCAGCCGGGATACGCAGTATTTT,NA,TRBV5-1,TRBD2,TRBJ2-3
CASSTGGPTGVSPLHF,TGCGCCAGCAGCACGGGGGGACCCACGGGTGTCTCACCCCTCCACTTT,NA,TRBV5-1,NA,TRBJ1-6
CASSSWSGGANVLTF,TGTGCCAGCAGTTCCTGGTCGGGTGGGGCCAACGTCCTGACTTTC,NA,TRBV7-9,NA,TRBJ2-6
CASSILRTSGGEADTQYF,TGTGCCAGCAGTATTCTACGGACTAGCGGGGGGGAAGCAGATACGCAGTATTTT,NA,TRBV28,TRBD2,TRBJ2-3
CASSPDREGQENIQYF,TGTGCCAGTAGTCCGGACAGGGAGGGCCAGGAAAACATTCAGTACTTC,NA,TRBV19,NA,TRBJ2-4
CASSPGGFVEKLFF,TGTGCCAGCAGCCCAGGGGGGTTTGTTGAAAAACTGTTTTTT,NA,TRBV9,TRBD1,TRBJ1-4